This TCR beta chain derives from a study of spatial heterogeneity in lung cancer. Across the whole study: The donors, approximately 66 patients with untreated early-stage non-small cell lung cancer, provided the samples.

All TCR cDNA molecules were individually tagged with a unique molecular identifier. TCRdb used MiXCR to reprocess the 5' RACE reads, holding one entry per CDR3 protein. This sample carries approximately 16,000 distinct CDR3 sequences, 5% to 6.5% of them seen once, and the ten largest clones take about 25%. V lost 6 bases and J lost 0; bases outside the gene matches: 3. From germline, CDR1 is WNHNN and CDR2 SYGVQD (reference sequence). This CDR3 comprises 15 residues. Documented time point: blood at routine non-recurrence follow-up after resection. The input material, whole RNA from tumor, nontumor lung or frozen PBMC, was sequenced unsorted.

The clonotype comes from a male donor with early-stage non-small cell lung cancer. The J gene is TRBJ2-1, the V gene TRBV10-1; 9 positions agree with TRBD2. Sequenced material: PBMCs, taken at follow-up. The CDR3 region has the DNA TGCGCCAGCAGCCGTAGCGGGGGCTCCTACAATGAGCAGTTCTTC. Protein sequence: CASSRSGGSYNEQFF.